This is a list of T cell receptor beta chains from one sample in a study of T cell responses to AZD1222 COVID-19 vaccine. Sequenced by immunoSEQ multiplex PCR; TCRdb stores in-frame clones only, minus some. The table records tens of thousands of clones, nearly 85% of them present only once. The source material was peripheral blood, sampled on day 0 of AZD1222 vaccination. The source is an adult in good health. Each CDR3 is given without its conserved first and last residue. The D gene is left open where the match is weak. Where a row states a size, it is once, few, many or the class of an expanded clone; other rows omit it.

TRBD1 | TRBJ1-4 | TRBV7-2 | - | ASSTRTGKATNEKLF
TRBD2 | TRBJ2-7 | TRBV6-2/TRBV6-3 | - | ASSYPYRGGPYEQY
TRBD1 | TRBJ1-6 | TRBV28 | - | ASSPTGTGFISYNSPLH
- | TRBJ2-3 | TRBV9 | - | ASSSPSGPAGDTQY
- | TRBJ1-6 | TRBV13 | - | ASSQGRVNNSPLH
- | TRBJ1-1 | TRBV2 | - | ASTRGLRTEAF
- | TRBJ2-6 | TRBV27 | - | ASKRGTGANVLT
- | TRBJ2-7 | TRBV7-3 | - | ASSFLKGWEQY
- | TRBJ1-4 | TRBV30 | - | AWRREGKGDVGEKLF
TRBD1 | TRBJ1-2 | TRBV9 | - | ASQTADRGVGGYT
- | TRBJ2-4 | TRBV25-1 | - | ASSEYMGGSRPNIQY
TRBD2 | TRBJ2-2 | TRBV27 | once | AAGGQHTGELF
- | TRBJ1-3 | TRBV5-1 | - | ASSLGPPNSGNTIY
- | TRBJ1-6 | TRBV7-9 | - | ASSLNGYSPLH
- | TRBJ2-2 | TRBV3-1/TRBV3-2 | - | ASSQGRTGELF
TRBD1 | TRBJ2-7 | TRBV3-1/TRBV3-2 | - | ASSHGTVAYEQY
- | TRBJ2-3 | TRBV6-5 | - | ASQHRGSDTQY
- | TRBJ1-1 | TRBV29-1 | - | SVLRGQSAAF